These 20 T cell receptor beta chains share one sample of origin, sequenced in a study of shared clonotypes between healthy human individuals. Sequencing used immunoSEQ multiplex PCR; TCRdb keeps in-frame clones, though not all of them. The sample contains approximately 350,000 clones, approximately 79% of which appear only once. Specimen: memory CD4+ T cells sorted from blood. The subset: CD45RA-negative fraction. The source is a man younger than 45 in good health.

The V and J genes are TRBV4-3 and TRBJ2-1; D unresolved. The V and J ends lost 3 bases and 10 bases respectively, with 10 bases between them. This CDR3 is 12 amino acids long. Per germline, CDR1 LGHNA and CDR2 YSLEER. CDR3 DNA: TGCGCCAGCAGCCAGACTTTAGGAGAGCAGTTCTTC. This codes for CASSQTLGEQFF.

The V gene is TRBV18, the J gene TRBJ2-1; unclear D gene. The CDR3 is 14 residues long. With 2 bases removed from V and 4 bases from J, the gap between germline ends came to 9 bases. The germline CDR1 and CDR2 sequences are KGHSH and LQKENI. The CDR3 here is CASSPNRQYNEQFF. DNA for the CDR3: TGTGCCAGCTCACCAAATAGGCAGTACAATGAGCAGTTCTTC.

This chain links TRBV11-1 with TRBJ2-7; tentatively, D is TRBD1 (5 bases). V dropped 3 bases and J dropped 0 bases, with 12 bases sitting between them. Germline CDR1 is SGHAT and CDR2 is FQDESV (reference sequence). The CDR3 covers 15 residues. CDR3 sequence reads: CASSFDRASSYEQYF. The CDR3 DNA is TGTGCCAGCAGCTTCGACAGAGCGAGCTCCTACGAGCAGTACTTC.

The chain has TRBV28 and TRBJ1-4, with D perhaps matching TRBD1 (5 bases). CDR1 and CDR2 from the germline V gene are MDHEN and SYDVKM. V dropped 8 bases and J dropped 3 bases, with 10 bases sitting between them. This CDR3 region has 13 residues. CDR3 sequence reads: CASGTESNEKLFF. CDR3 in DNA: TGTGCCAGCGGGACCGAATCTAATGAAAAACTGTTTTTT.

A few counts support this clone. The rearrangement uses TRBV28 and TRBJ2-5; 8 nucleotides match TRBD2. This CDR3 is 13 amino acids long. CDR1 is MDHEN and CDR2 is SYDVKM in the germline V gene. After removal of 3 bases from V and 4 bases from J, the junction contained 1 base not matched to a gene. CDR3 sequence reads: CASSFLAGETQYF. CDR3 sequence (DNA): TGTGCCAGCAGTTTCCTAGCGGGAGAGACCCAGTACTTC.

The chain recombines TRBV28 with TRBJ1-1; D not certain. V lost 2 bases and J lost 0, with 13 bases in between. The V gene's germline CDR1 is MDHEN and CDR2 SYDVKM. The CDR3 spans 16 residues. This CDR3 reads CASSLRTVIMNTEAFF. CDR3 bases: TGTGCCAGCAGTTTACGCACAGTAATCATGAACACTGAAGCTTTCTTT.

V usage is TRBV4-1 and J usage is TRBJ1-5, with a possible D match to TRBD1 (6 bases). Germline V gene data show CDR1 as MGHRA and CDR2 as YSYEKL. Deletions cut 4 bases from V and 6 bases from J, with 16 bases between. This CDR3 comprises 15 residues. CDR3 amino acids: CASSRTDLGGQPQHF. DNA for the CDR3: TGCGCCAGCAGCCGGACAGACCTCGGAGGTCAGCCCCAGCATTTT.

This clone was seen many times. The chain combines TRBV29-1 with TRBJ2-1; D possibly corresponds to TRBD1 (6 bases). The CDR3 is 11 residues long. Deletions cut 4 bases from V and 9 bases from J, with 10 bases between. The germline V gene has CDR1 SQVTM and CDR2 ANQGSEA. In DNA form, the CDR3 reads TGCAGCGTTGCAGGGGTTGGTGAGCAGTTCTTC. Encoded protein: CSVAGVGEQFF.

This rearrangement joins TRBV7-2 to TRBJ2-1, with D possibly TRBD1 on 6 matching bases. Looked up from germline, CDR1 is SGHTA and CDR2 is FQGNSA. The V end was cut by 7 bases, the J end by 6 bases, with 16 bases between. The CDR3 sequence is 14 residues long. CDR3 amino acids: CASKTQDSGNEQFF. CDR3 nucleotide sequence: TGTGCCAGCAAGACCCAGGACAGCGGCAATGAGCAGTTCTTC.

The V call is TRBV14, the J call TRBJ2-1; D call uncertain. The length of the CDR3 is 13 residues. CDR1 and CDR2 from the germline V gene are SGHDN and FVKESK. Trimming left V 0 bases short and J 14 bases short, with 14 bases between. CDR3: CASSQDFERKKFF. The CDR3 DNA sequence: TGTGCCAGCAGCCAAGATTTCGAGAGGAAGAAGTTCTTC.

This chain joins TRBV29-1 and TRBJ1-1; possibly TRBD1 for D (5 bases). There are 12 residues in the CDR3. Germline CDR1 and CDR2: SQVTM and ANQGSEA. V was cut by 3 bases and J by 8 bases, with 13 bases left in between. The CDR3 DNA is TGCAGCGTTGACCGGGGAGGGGAGGAAGCTTTCTTT. It is translated as CSVDRGGEEAFF.

Many counts were recorded for this clone. J is TRBJ2-3 and V is TRBV18; tentatively, D is TRBD1 (5 bases). Germline loops: CDR1 KGHSH, CDR2 LQKENI. CDR3 length equals 17 residues. With 1 base removed from V and 1 base from J, the gap between germline ends came to 15 bases. The CDR3 DNA reads as TGTGCCAGCTCACCACGGTCGAAGGGGTCTGGCACAGATACGCAGTATTTT. Its translation is CASSPRSKGSGTDTQYF.

This chain uses TRBV9 with TRBJ2-7; the match to TRBD2 covers 9 bases. This CDR3 has 17 amino acids. J was trimmed by 9 bases and V by 0 bases; bases with no gene match: 16. CDR1 and CDR2 (germline): SGDLS, YYNGEE. The DNA of the CDR3 is TGTGCCAGCAGCGTAGGATGGAGAGTAGCGGGAGTAATTGGGCAGTACTTC. This gives the protein CASSVGWRVAGVIGQYF.

This rearrangement joins TRBV29-1 to TRBJ2-7; the D is unclear. Between the trimmed V and J ends, which lost 6 bases and 5 bases, there was a span of 11 bases. The CDR3 consists of 11 residues. CDR1 is SQVTM and CDR2 is ANQGSEA in the germline V gene. DNA of the CDR3: TGCAGCGTGAGGACCGCGGACGAGCAGTACTTC. Translation gives CSVRTADEQYF.

As for this clone: Different DNA sequences within this sample yield the same CDR3. J is TRBJ1-1 and V is TRBV14; possible D gene TRBD1, 5 bases. The germline V and J ends were trimmed by 5 bases and 0 bases, with 7 bases remaining between them. CDR3 length: 13 amino acids. In germline, CDR1 is SGHDN, CDR2 FVKESK. In nucleotides, the CDR3 is TGTGCCAGCAGCGGACAACTGAACACTGAAGCTTTCTTT. Translating gives CASSGQLNTEAFF.

Ten or more counts support this clone. The chain recombines TRBV11-2 with TRBJ2-1; 7 bases fit TRBD1. V was pared by 4 bases and J by 10 bases, with 10 bases of the junction left unmatched. CDR1 SGHAT and CDR2 FQNNGV come from the germline V gene. The CDR3 has 14 residues. The CDR3 DNA is TGTGCCAGCAGCTCTTTAACAGGGGTAAGGGAGCAGTTCTTC. As protein: CASSSLTGVREQFF.

This chain connects TRBV5-1 to TRBJ1-1; tentatively, D is TRBD1 (5 bases). The CDR3 covers 13 residues. Trimming shortened V by 5 bases and J by 2 bases, and 10 bases separated the two germline ends. Per the germline V gene, CDR1 is SGHRS and CDR2 is YFSETQ. CDR3: CASSGHLNTEAFF. CDR3 bases: TGCGCCAGCAGTGGACACCTTAACACTGAAGCTTTCTTT.

The chain couples TRBV10-3 to TRBJ2-7; TRBD1 matches 8 bases. The CDR3 has 14 amino acids. J was trimmed by 3 bases and V by 4 bases; bases with no gene match: 5. CDR1 is ENHRY and CDR2 is SYGVKD in the germline V gene. The CDR3 coding sequence is TGTGCCATCAGTGGATCCGACAGGGGCTACGAGCAGTACTTC. It codes for CAISGSDRGYEQYF.

In this sample, this clone turned up a few times. One end of the junction does not line up with germline, which may come from a read error. The chain combines TRBV7-8 with TRBJ2-1; maybe TRBD2 (6 bases). CDR3 length equals 11 residues. Per germline, CDR1 SGHVS and CDR2 FQNEAQ. CDR3 protein: CASSLDGAGLF. In DNA, the CDR3 is TGTGCCAGCAGCTTAGATGGCGCGGGGCTCTTC.

V and J are TRBV30 and TRBJ1-6; D call uncertain. CDR1 and CDR2 from the germline V gene are GTSNPN and SVGIG (reference sequence). CDR3 length: 16 amino acids. V gave up 4 bases and J gave up 0 bases, with 13 bases separating them. CDR3: CAWIPPGSSYNSPLHF. The CDR3 coding sequence is TGTGCCTGGATTCCCCCCGGCAGCTCCTATAATTCACCCCTCCACTTT.